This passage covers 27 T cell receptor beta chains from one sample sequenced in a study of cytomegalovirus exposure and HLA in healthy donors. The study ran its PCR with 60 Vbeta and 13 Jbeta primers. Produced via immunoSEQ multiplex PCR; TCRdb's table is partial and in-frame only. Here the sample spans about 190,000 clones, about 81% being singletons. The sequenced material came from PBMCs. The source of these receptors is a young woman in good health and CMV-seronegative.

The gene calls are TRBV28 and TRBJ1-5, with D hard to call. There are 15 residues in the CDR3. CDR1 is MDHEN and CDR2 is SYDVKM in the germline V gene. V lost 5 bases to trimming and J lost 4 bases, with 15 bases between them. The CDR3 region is CASSPPRDWNQPQHF. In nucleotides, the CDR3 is TGTGCCAGCAGTCCCCCCCGGGATTGGAATCAGCCCCAGCATTTT. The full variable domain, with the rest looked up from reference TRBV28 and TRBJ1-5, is DVKVTQSSRYLVKRTGEKVFLECVQDMDHENMFWYRQDPGLGLRLIYFSYDVKMKEKGDIPEGYSVSREKKERFSLILESASTNQTSMYLCASSPPRDWNQPQHFGDGTRLSIL.

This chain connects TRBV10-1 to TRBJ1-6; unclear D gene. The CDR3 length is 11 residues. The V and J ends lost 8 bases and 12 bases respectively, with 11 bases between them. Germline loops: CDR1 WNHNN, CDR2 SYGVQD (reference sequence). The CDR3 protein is CASGNGEPLHF. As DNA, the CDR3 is TGCGCCAGCGGAAACGGGGAACCCCTCCACTTT.

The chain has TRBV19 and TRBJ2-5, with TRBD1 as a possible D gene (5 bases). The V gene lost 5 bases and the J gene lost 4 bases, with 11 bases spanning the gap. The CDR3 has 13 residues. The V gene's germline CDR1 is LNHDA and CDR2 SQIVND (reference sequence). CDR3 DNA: TGTGCCAGTAGTTCAGGGAACCTAGAGACCCAGTACTTC. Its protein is CASSSGNLETQYF.

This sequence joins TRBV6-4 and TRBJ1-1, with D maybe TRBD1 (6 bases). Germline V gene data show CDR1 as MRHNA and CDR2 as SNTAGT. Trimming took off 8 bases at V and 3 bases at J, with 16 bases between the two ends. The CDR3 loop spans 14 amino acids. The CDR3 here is CASSPRGGDTEAFF. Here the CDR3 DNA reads TGTGCCAGCTCCCCGAGGGGGGGGGACACTGAAGCTTTCTTT.

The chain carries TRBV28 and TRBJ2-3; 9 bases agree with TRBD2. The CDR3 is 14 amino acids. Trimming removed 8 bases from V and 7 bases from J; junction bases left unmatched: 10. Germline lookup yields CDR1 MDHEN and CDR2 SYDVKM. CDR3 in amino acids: CASWGGRAMHTQYF. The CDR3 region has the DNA TGTGCCAGCTGGGGCGGGAGGGCCATGCATACGCAGTATTTT.

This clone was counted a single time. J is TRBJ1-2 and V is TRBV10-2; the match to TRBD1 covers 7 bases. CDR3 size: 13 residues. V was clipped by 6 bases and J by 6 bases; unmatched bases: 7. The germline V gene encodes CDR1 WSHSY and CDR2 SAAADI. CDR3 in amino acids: CASSATGKHGYTF. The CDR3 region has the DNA TGCGCCAGCAGCGCGACAGGGAAGCATGGCTACACCTTC.

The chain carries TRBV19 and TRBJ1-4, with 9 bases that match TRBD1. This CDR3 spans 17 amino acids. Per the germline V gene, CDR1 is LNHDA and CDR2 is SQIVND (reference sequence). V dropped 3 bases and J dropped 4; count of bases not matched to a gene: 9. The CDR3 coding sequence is TGTGCCAGTAGTATGCCGGGGACAGGGCTCCATAATGAAAAACTGTTTTTT. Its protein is CASSMPGTGLHNEKLFF.

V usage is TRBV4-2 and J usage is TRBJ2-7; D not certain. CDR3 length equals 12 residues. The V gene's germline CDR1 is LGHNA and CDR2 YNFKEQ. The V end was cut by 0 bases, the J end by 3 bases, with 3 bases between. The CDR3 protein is CASSQDSYEQYF. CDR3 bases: TGTGCCAGCAGCCAAGATAGCTACGAGCAGTACTTC.

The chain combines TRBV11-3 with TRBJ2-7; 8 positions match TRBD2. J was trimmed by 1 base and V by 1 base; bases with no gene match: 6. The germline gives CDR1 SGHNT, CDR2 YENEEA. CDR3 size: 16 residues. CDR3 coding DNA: TGTGCCAGCAGCTTAGGAGTCGGGGGGGGATCCTACGAGCAGTACTTC. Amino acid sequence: CASSLGVGGGSYEQYF.

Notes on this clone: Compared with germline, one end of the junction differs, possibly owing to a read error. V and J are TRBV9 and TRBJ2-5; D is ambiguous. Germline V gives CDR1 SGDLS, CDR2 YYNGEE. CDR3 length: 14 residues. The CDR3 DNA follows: TGTGCCAGCAGCGTAGTTGGCGGCCAAGAGACCCAGCACTTC. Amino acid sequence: CASSVVGGQETQHF.

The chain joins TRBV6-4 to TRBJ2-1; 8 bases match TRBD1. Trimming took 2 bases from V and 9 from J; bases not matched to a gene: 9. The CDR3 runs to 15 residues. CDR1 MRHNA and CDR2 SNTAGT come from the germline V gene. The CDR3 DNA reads TGTGCCAGCAGTGACGGAGCAGGGGGCGTAAGTGAGCAGTTCTTC. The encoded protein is CASSDGAGGVSEQFF.

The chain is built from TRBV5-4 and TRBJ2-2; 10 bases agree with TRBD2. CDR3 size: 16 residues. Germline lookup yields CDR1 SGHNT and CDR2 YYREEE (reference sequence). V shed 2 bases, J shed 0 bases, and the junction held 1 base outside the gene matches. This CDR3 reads CASSLLAGPNTGELFF. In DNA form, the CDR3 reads TGTGCCAGCAGCTTACTAGCGGGGCCGAACACCGGGGAGCTGTTTTTT.

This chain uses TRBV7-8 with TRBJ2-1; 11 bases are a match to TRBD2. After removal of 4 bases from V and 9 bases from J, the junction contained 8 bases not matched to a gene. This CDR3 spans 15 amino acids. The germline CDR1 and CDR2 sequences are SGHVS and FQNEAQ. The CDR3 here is CASSSTSGSSGEQFF. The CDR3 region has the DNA TGTGCCAGCAGCTCCACTAGCGGGAGTTCCGGTGAGCAGTTCTTC.

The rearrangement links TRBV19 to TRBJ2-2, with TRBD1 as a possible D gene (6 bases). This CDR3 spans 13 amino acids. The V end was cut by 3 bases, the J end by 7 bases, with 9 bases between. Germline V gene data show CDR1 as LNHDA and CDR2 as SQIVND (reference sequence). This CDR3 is CASSIRGHGELFF. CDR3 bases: TGTGCCAGTAGTATCCGGGGACACGGGGAGCTGTTTTTT.

CDR3 coding DNA: TGTGCCAGCTCACCGTGGACAGGGGCTGGAAACACCATATATTTT. This encodes CASSPWTGAGNTIYF. J is TRBJ1-3 and V is TRBV18; 9 nucleotides align to TRBD1. Germline values: CDR1 KGHSH, CDR2 LQKENI. Trimming took 3 bases from V and 2 from J; bases not matched to a gene: 2. The CDR3 is 15 amino acids.

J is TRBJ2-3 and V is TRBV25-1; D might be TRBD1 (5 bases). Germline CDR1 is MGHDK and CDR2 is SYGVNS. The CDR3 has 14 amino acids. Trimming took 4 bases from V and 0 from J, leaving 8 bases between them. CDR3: CASSAGMSTDTQYF. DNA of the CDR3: TGTGCCAGCAGTGCAGGGATGAGCACAGATACGCAGTATTTT.

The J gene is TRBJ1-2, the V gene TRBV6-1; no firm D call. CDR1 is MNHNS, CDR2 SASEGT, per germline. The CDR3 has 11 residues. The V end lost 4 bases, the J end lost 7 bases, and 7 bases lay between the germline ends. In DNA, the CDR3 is TGTGCCAGCAGTGTCAACAGTGGCTACACCTTC. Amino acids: CASSVNSGYTF.

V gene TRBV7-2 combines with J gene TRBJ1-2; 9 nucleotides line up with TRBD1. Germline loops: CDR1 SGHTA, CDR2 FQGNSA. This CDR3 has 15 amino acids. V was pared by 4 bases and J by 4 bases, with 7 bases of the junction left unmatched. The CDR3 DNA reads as TGTGCCAGCAGCTCTACAGGGGGCGCACCCTATGGCTACACCTTC. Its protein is CASSSTGGAPYGYTF.

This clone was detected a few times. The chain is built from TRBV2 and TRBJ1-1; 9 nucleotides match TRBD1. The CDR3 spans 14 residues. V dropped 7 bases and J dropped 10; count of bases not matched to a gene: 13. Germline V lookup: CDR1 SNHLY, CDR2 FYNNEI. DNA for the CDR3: TGTGCCAGCATTAGGGGACAGGGCGGAGTTCGAGCTTTCTTT. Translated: CASIRGQGGVRAFF.

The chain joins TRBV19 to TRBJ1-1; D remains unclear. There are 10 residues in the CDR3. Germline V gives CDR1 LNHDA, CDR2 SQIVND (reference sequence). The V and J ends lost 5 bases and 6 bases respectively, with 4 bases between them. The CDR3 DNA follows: TGTGCCAGTAGTTCAGCTGAAGCTTTCTTT. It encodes CASSSAEAFF.

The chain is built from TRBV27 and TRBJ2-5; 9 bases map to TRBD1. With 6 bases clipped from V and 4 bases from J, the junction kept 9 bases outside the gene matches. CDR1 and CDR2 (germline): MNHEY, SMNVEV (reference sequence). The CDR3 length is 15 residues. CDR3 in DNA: TGTGCCAGCAGCCAACAGGGGGCGCGGAGAGAGACCCAGTACTTC. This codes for CASSQQGARRETQYF.

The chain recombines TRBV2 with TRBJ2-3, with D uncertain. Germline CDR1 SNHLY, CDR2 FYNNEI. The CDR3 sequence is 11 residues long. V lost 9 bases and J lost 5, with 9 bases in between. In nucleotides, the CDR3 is TGTGCCAGTTCGGAGATAGATACGCAGTATTTT. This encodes CASSEIDTQYF.

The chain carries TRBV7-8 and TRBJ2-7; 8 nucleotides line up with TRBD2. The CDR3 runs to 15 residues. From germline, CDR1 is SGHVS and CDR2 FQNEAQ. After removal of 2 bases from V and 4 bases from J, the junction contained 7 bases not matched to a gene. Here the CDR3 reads CASSLSGGLSYEQYF. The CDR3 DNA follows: TGTGCCAGCAGCTTAAGCGGGGGCCTTTCGTACGAGCAGTACTTC.

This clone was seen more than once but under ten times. The CDR3 DNA reads as TGTGCCAGTAGTATTCCAGGGCAAGGCACAGATACGCAGTATTTT. It yields the protein CASSIPGQGTDTQYF. The chain uses TRBV19 and TRBJ2-3; D is possibly TRBD1 (5 bases). This CDR3 spans 15 amino acids. The germline CDR1 and CDR2 sequences are LNHDA and SQIVND (reference sequence). V dropped 3 bases and J dropped 1 base, with 11 bases sitting between them.

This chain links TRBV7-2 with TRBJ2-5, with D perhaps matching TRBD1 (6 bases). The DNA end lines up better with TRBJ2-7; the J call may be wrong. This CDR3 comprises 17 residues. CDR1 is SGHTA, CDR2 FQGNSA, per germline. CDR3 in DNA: TGTGCCAGCAGCTTCCATGGGGGCAGGGCCAGCTCCTACGAGCAGTACTTC. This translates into CASSFHGGRASSYEQYF.

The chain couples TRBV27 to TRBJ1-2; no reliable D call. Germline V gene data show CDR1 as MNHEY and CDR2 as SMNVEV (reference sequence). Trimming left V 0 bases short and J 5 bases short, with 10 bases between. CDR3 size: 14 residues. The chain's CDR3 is CASSLSGPLYGYTF. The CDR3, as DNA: TGTGCCAGCAGTTTATCTGGGCCCCTATATGGCTACACCTTC.

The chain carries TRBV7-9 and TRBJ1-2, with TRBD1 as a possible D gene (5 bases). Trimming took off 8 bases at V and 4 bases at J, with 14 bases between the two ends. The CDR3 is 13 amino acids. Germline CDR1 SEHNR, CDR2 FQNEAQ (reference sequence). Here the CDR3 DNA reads TGTGCCAGCTCCAGGGAAGGATCCTATGGCTACACCTTC. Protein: CASSREGSYGYTF. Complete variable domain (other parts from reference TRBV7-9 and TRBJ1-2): DTGVSQNPRHKITKRGQNVTFRCDPISEHNRLYWYRQTLGQGPEFLTYFQNEAQLEKSRLLSDRFSAERPKGSFSTLEIQRTEQGDSAMYLCASSREGSYGYTFGSGTRLTVV.